Given below is one TCR beta chain in context. The CDR3 has 13 amino acids. Germline CDR1 and CDR2: SQVTM and ANQGSEA. J lost 7 bases, V lost 6 bases, and 10 bases had no gene match. These data originate in a study of CD8 T cells in Susac syndrome. Random hexamers were used to reverse transcribe 0.5 to 1 ug of RNA. Multiplex immunoSEQ PCR targeted 54 Vbeta and 13 Jbeta TCR beta segments. TCRdb processed the immunoSEQ multiplex PCR reads anew with MiXCR; each CDR3 protein has one entry. The sample shows 150,000 to 200,000 distinct CDR3 sequences, 90% to 95% of them seen only once. The authors carried out high-throughput sequencing of TCR beta. They applied it to CD8+ and CD4+ T cells obtained from blood. TEMRA cells were FACS-enriched, and CD8+ and CD4+ T cells were isolated negatively.

The gene calls are TRBV29-1 and TRBJ2-7; the match to TRBD1 covers 9 bases. The clonotype originates from a human donor with multiple sclerosis. The sequencing input was CD4+ T cells from PBMCs. CDR3 DNA sequence: TGCAGCGTCCGGGACAGGGAGGTCGGAGAGCAGTACTTC. It is translated as CSVRDREVGEQYF.